This TCR beta chain was recorded in a study of cytomegalovirus exposure and HLA in healthy donors. The PCR employed 60 Vbeta primers together with 13 Jbeta primers. Profiling relied on immunoSEQ multiplex PCR, and the TCRdb table lists in-frame clones only, not all of them. The repertoire has some 110,000 clones, around 15% of them found once; the top ten carry roughly 0.79%. The V gene lost 4 bases and the J gene lost 4 bases, with 13 bases spanning the gap. This CDR3 spans 14 amino acids. Germline CDR1 reads SNHLY; CDR2 reads FYNNEI. The chain has TRBV2 and TRBJ2-5; D ambiguous. The receptor was derived from a female donor in good health and CMV-seronegative. Specimen: PBMCs. In DNA, the CDR3 is TGTGCCAGCAGTGTGGTTTCTCCAGGAGAGACCCAGTACTTC. Translation gives CASSVVSPGETQYF.